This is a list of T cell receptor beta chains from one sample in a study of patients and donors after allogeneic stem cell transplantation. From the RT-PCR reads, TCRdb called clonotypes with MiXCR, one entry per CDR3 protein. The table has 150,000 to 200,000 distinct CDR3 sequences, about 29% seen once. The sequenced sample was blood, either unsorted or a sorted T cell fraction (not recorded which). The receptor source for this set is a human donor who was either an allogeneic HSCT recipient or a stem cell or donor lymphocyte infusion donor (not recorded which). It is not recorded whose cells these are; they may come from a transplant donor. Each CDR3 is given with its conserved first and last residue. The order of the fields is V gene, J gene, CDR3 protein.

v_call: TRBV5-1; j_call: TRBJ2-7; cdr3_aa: CASSSLTGTIYEQYF
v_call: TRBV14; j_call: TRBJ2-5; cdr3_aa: CASSPWTGVQETQYF
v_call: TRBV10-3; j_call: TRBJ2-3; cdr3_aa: CAISDMREGADTQYF
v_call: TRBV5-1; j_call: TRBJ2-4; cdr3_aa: CASSPGQGGANIQYF
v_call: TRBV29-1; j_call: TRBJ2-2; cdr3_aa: CSVRTATGELFF
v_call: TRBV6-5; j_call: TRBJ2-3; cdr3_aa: CASTVTGSGKDTQYF
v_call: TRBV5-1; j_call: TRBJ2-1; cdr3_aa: CASSLDLAGVDEQFF
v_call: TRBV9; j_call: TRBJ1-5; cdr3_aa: CASSRGGKPRSNQPQHF
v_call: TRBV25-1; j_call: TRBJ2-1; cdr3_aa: CASTTLAGTAYEQFF
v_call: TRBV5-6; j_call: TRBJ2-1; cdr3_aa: CASSLGGASRWGQFF
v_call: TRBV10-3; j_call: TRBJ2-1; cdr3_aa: CAISEVPGGSYNEQFF